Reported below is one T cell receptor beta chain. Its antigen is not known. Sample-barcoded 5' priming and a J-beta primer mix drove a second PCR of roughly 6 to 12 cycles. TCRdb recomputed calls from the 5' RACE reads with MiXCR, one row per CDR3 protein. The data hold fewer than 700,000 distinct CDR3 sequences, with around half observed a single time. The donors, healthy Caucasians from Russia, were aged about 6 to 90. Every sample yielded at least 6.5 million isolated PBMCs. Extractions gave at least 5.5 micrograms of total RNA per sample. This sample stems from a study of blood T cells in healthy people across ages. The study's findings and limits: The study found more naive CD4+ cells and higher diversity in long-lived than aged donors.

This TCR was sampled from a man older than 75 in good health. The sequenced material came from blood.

CDR3 sequence (DNA): TGTGCCAGCACCTCTTGGGCAGGGGGACTAGCAGCAGATACGCAGTATTTT. Its protein product is CASTSWAGGLAADTQYF. The chain carries TRBV28 and TRBJ2-3; 9 bases fit TRBD2. The CDR3 totals 17 residues. Germline V gives CDR1 MDHEN, CDR2 SYDVKM. V shed 7 bases, J shed 4 bases, and the junction held 15 bases outside the gene matches.